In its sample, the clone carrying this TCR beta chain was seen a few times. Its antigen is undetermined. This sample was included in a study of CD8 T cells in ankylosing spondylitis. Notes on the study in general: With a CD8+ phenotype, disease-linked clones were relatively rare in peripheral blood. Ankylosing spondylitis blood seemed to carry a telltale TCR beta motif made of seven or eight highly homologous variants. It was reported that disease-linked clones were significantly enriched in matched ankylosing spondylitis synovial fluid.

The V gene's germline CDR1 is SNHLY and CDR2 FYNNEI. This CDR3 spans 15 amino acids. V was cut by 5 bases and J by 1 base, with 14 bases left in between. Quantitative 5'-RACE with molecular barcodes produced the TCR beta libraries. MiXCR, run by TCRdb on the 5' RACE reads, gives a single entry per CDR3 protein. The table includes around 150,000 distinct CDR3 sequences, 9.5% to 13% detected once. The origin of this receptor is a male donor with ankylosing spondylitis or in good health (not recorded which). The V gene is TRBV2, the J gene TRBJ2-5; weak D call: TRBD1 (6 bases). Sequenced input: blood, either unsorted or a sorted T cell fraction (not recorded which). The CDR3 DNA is TGTGCCAGCAGTCCTTACACAGGGACCCAAGAGACCCAGTACTTC. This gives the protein CASSPYTGTQETQYF. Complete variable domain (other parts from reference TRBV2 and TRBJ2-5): EPEVTQTPSHQVTQMGQEVILRCVPISNHLYFYWYRQILGQKVEFLVSFYNNEISEKSEIFDDQFSVERPDGSNFTLKIRSTKLEDSAMYFCASSPYTGTQETQYFGPGTRLLVL.